The 32 T cell receptor beta chains presented below share a single source sample, sequenced in a study of human T cells and chemical hapten exposure. The total RNA was obtained from whole blood that was not fractionated. TCRdb passed the 5' RACE reads through MiXCR, listing each CDR3 protein once. The sample lists over 95,000 distinct CDR3 sequences, around a fifth occurring once. The receptors come from a human donor in good health.

This clonotype turned up a few times. The V and J genes are TRBV28 and TRBJ1-4; perhaps TRBD1 as D (5 bases). In germline, CDR1 is MDHEN, CDR2 SYDVKM. Trimming took off 10 bases at V and 3 bases at J, with 12 bases between the two ends. The CDR3 is made up of 13 amino acids. CDR3 in amino acids: CATVGASNEKLFF. CDR3 in DNA: TGTGCCACCGTTGGGGCATCTAATGAAAAACTGTTTTTT.

This chain uses TRBV20-1 with TRBJ2-7, with 9 bases identical to TRBD1. CDR1 and CDR2 from the germline V gene are DFQATT and SNEGSKA (reference sequence). The CDR3 covers 12 residues. V dropped 5 bases and J dropped 4; count of bases not matched to a gene: 3. DNA for the CDR3: TGCAGTGCTCAACAGGGGGCATACGAGCAGTACTTC. Translating gives CSAQQGAYEQYF.

A remark on this clonotype: No conserved phenylalanine or tryptophan ends this CDR3, so it is likely a read error. This chain connects TRBV14 to TRBJ2-1; 9 nucleotides line up with TRBD2. The CDR3 length is 17 residues. Germline V lookup: CDR1 SGHDN, CDR2 FVKESK. Losses at the gene ends were 0 bases for V and 6 bases for J; bases not matched to a gene: 9. The CDR3 bases are TGTGCCAGCAGCCAAGATAGCCGCGGGAGGGCCCTCAATGAGCAGTTCCTC. Translation: CASSQDSRGRALNEQFL.

The J gene is TRBJ2-3, the V gene TRBV7-9; D remains ambiguous. Trimming left V 5 bases short and J 4 bases short, with 7 bases between. This CDR3 spans 12 amino acids. Per germline, CDR1 SEHNR and CDR2 FQNEAQ (reference sequence). The CDR3 bases are TGTGCCAGCAGCCGTAGGTCAGATACGCAGTATTTT. It is translated as CASSRRSDTQYF.

The sample holds many counts of this clonotype. V gene TRBV5-1 combines with J gene TRBJ1-5, with no clear D. Germline V gene sequence: CDR1 SGHRS, CDR2 YFSETQ. Deletions cut 4 bases from V and 2 bases from J, with 7 bases between. This CDR3 has 13 residues. The CDR3, as DNA: TGCGCCAGCAGCACGGACGGCAATCAGCCCCAGCATTTT. Translating gives CASSTDGNQPQHF.

This clonotype was counted between two and nine times. The chain joins TRBV7-6 to TRBJ2-1; D ambiguous. CDR1 and CDR2 from the germline V gene are SGHVS and FNYEAQ. This CDR3 has 14 residues. Trimming left V 5 bases short and J 6 bases short, with 14 bases between. The CDR3 loop reads CASSPSNAGNEQFF. The DNA for the CDR3 is TGTGCCAGCAGCCCAAGTAACGCAGGCAATGAGCAGTTCTTC.

J is TRBJ1-6 and V is TRBV6-5; the match to TRBD1 covers 7 bases. Germline V gene data show CDR1 as MNHEY and CDR2 as SVGAGI. Losses at the gene ends were 6 bases for V and 7 bases for J; bases not matched to a gene: 9. The CDR3 extends over 15 amino acids. Here the CDR3 reads CASSSGTAGNSPLHF. CDR3 DNA: TGTGCCAGCAGCTCCGGGACAGCCGGAAATTCACCCCTCCACTTT.

There are a few counts of this clonotype. The chain recombines TRBV28 with TRBJ2-5, with D possibly matching TRBD2 (6 bases). Trimming cost V 6 bases and J 0 bases, with 17 bases left between them. Per germline, CDR1 MDHEN and CDR2 SYDVKM. This CDR3 contains 16 residues. The DNA of the CDR3 is TGTGCCAGCAGCGAGGGACTCGACTCAAACCAAGAGACCCAGTACTTC. It translates to CASSEGLDSNQETQYF.

J is TRBJ2-5 and V is TRBV6-6; D perhaps matches TRBD2 (7 bases). The CDR3 covers 14 residues. Germline V gene data show CDR1 as MNHNY and CDR2 as SVGAGI (reference sequence). Trimming left V 6 bases short and J 3 bases short, with 14 bases between. CDR3 coding DNA: TGTGCCAGCAGGGGGTCGGGGGGCGAAGAGACCCAGTACTTC. This codes for CASRGSGGEETQYF.

The rearrangement joins TRBV12-3 or TRBV12-4 to TRBJ1-2; D is undetermined. The germline V and J ends were trimmed by 9 bases and 0 bases, with 23 bases remaining between them. The CDR3 runs 17 residues. The CDR3 sequence: CASLPQAGMKANYGYTF. As DNA, the CDR3 is TGTGCCAGTTTACCCCAGGCAGGAATGAAAGCTAACTATGGCTACACCTTC.

This clonotype was counted between two and nine times. The rearrangement links TRBV7-9 to TRBJ1-6, with D possibly being TRBD1 (6 bases). This CDR3 has 15 residues. V was pared by 6 bases and J by 6 bases, with 15 bases between. The germline CDR1 and CDR2 sequences are SEHNR and FQNEAQ (reference sequence). The CDR3 spells CASSATDSFNSPLHF. The DNA for the CDR3 is TGTGCCAGCAGTGCCACGGACAGTTTTAATTCACCCCTCCACTTT.

The chain employs TRBV12-3 or TRBV12-4 and TRBJ1-1; tentative D call: TRBD1 (6 bases). Trimming took off 5 bases at V and 0 bases at J, with 13 bases between the two ends. CDR3 length: 15 residues. The CDR3 DNA sequence: TGTGCCAGCAGTATCACACAGGGCATGAACACTGAAGCTTTCTTT. This encodes CASSITQGMNTEAFF.

This clonotype has just a few counts. This chain connects TRBV2 to TRBJ2-6; D is ambiguous. The CDR3 covers 16 residues. CDR1 SNHLY and CDR2 FYNNEI come from the germline V gene. Trimming shortened V by 4 bases and J by 0 bases, and 10 bases separated the two germline ends. As DNA, the CDR3 is TGTGCCAGCAGTGTTACTTCCTTCTCTGGGGCCAACGTCCTGACTTTC. Its translation is CASSVTSFSGANVLTF.

This clonotype was counted between two and nine times. The chain employs TRBV7-8 and TRBJ1-1; weak D call: TRBD1 (6 bases). Trimming pared 2 bases from V and 0 bases from J, leaving 10 bases between. Germline loops: CDR1 SGHVS, CDR2 FQNEAQ. This CDR3 contains 15 residues. CDR3 nucleotide sequence: TGTGCCAGCAGCTTACCGACAGGCATGAACACTGAAGCTTTCTTT. Its protein product is CASSLPTGMNTEAFF.

The V call is TRBV27, the J call TRBJ2-3; D unclear. V was shortened by 0 bases and J by 0 bases, with 7 bases between the two germline ends. The CDR3 length is 15 residues. From germline, CDR1 is MNHEY and CDR2 SMNVEV (reference sequence). CDR3 residues: CASSLSRASTDTQYF. Here the CDR3 DNA reads TGTGCCAGCAGTTTATCCCGGGCTAGCACAGATACGCAGTATTTT.

The chain combines TRBV2 with TRBJ2-3; TRBD2 agrees at 7 bases. Germline-derived CDR1 and CDR2 are SNHLY and FYNNEI. V dropped 0 bases and J dropped 6; count of bases not matched to a gene: 6. The CDR3 loop spans 15 amino acids. As DNA, the CDR3 is TGTGCCAGCAGTGAAGCAGGACTAGAGGTGGATACGCAGTATTTT. Translated, it gives CASSEAGLEVDTQYF.

The V gene is TRBV28, the J gene TRBJ1-1; D may be TRBD1 (6 bases). V gave up 4 bases and J gave up 1 base, with 7 bases separating them. Germline values: CDR1 MDHEN, CDR2 SYDVKM. The CDR3 is 13 residues long. The CDR3 nucleotides are TGTGCCAGCAGTTCACAGGGGAACACTGAAGCTTTCTTT. Translating gives CASSSQGNTEAFF.

This clonotype has at least ten counts. V gene TRBV9 combines with J gene TRBJ2-1, with D possibly matching TRBD2 (5 bases). V was cut by 4 bases and J by 0 bases, with 14 bases left in between. Looked up from germline, CDR1 is SGDLS and CDR2 is YYNGEE. This CDR3 spans 16 amino acids. The CDR3 region has the DNA TGTGCCAGCAGCTCACCCGGGGTCCCCTCCTACAATGAGCAGTTCTTC. Translating it yields CASSSPGVPSYNEQFF.

This clonotype was observed a few times. This chain joins TRBV10-3 and TRBJ2-1; 7 bases are a match to TRBD1. J lost 5 bases, V lost 8 bases, and 3 bases had no gene match. CDR1 is ENHRY and CDR2 is SYGVKD in the germline V gene. CDR3 length equals 12 residues. CDR3 sequence: CAIRQGNNEQFF. As DNA, the CDR3 is TGTGCCATCCGACAGGGAAACAATGAGCAGTTCTTC.

CDR3 sequence reads: CASSLARGLGNTIYF. The DNA for the CDR3 is TGTGCCAGCAGTTTAGCGCGGGGGCTGGGAAACACCATATATTTT. The rearrangement links TRBV12-3 or TRBV12-4 to TRBJ1-3; TRBD1 might be the D (6 bases). This CDR3 is built from 15 residues. V was shortened by 0 bases and J by 4 bases, with 10 bases between the two germline ends.

The rearrangement uses TRBV20-1 and TRBJ1-1; TRBD1 might be the D (6 bases). The germline V and J ends were trimmed by 5 bases and 3 bases, with 16 bases remaining between them. From germline, CDR1 is DFQATT and CDR2 SNEGSKA (reference sequence). There are 14 residues in the CDR3. The chain's CDR3 is CSAPRGGGHTEAFF. The CDR3 nucleotides are TGCAGTGCTCCCAGGGGTGGGGGACACACTGAAGCTTTCTTT.

Details on this clonotype: The junction does not match germline at one end; this may be a read error. V and J are TRBV29-1 and TRBJ2-7, with 12 nucleotides matching TRBD2. Germline CDR1 SQVTM, CDR2 ANQGSEA. The CDR3 is 17 amino acids. Here the CDR3 DNA reads TGCAGCGTCCCCAAGACTAGCGGGAGAGAAGCCTCCTACAAGCAGTACTTC. This encodes CSVPKTSGREASYKQYF.

This clonotype occurred a few times. The gene calls are TRBV21-1 and TRBJ1-5; whether TRBD1, the table's D call, matches the DNA was not checked. TRBV21-1 is deemed a pseudogene. The CDR3 runs to 15 residues. This CDR3 reads CASSKRGGGNQPQHF. The CDR3 DNA is TGTGCCAGCAGCAAAAGGGGGGGCGGGAATCAGCCCCAGCATTTT.

The chain is built from TRBV12-3 or TRBV12-4 and TRBJ2-1, with TRBD2 matching 11 bases. The CDR3 runs to 16 residues. Trimming cost V 6 bases and J 7 bases; bases outside gene matches: 11. CDR3 amino acids: CASRGDGTSGLNEQFF. The DNA for the CDR3 is TGTGCCAGCAGGGGGGATGGGACTAGCGGCCTGAATGAGCAGTTCTTC.

This chain joins TRBV6-5 and TRBJ2-5; 9 bases line up with TRBD2. Germline lookup yields CDR1 MNHEY and CDR2 SVGAGI. The CDR3 extends over 15 amino acids. With V trimmed by 6 bases and J by 2 bases, 7 bases remained unmatched. The CDR3 protein is CASSRLAETQETQYF. In DNA, the CDR3 is TGTGCCAGCAGCCGACTAGCGGAGACACAAGAGACCCAGTACTTC.

This clonotype has more than one count but fewer than ten. The chain recombines TRBV12-3 or TRBV12-4 with TRBJ1-5; the D gene is possibly TRBD1 (6 bases). There are 14 residues in the CDR3. Trimming left V 6 bases short and J 4 bases short, with 13 bases between. This CDR3 is CASRLGGGNQPQHF. CDR3 DNA sequence: TGTGCCAGCAGACTCGGAGGGGGGAATCAGCCCCAGCATTTT.

The chain joins TRBV5-4 to TRBJ1-1, with 7 bases identical to TRBD1. This CDR3 has 14 residues. V lost 4 bases and J lost 4; bases outside the gene matches: 7. Germline lookup yields CDR1 SGHNT and CDR2 YYREEE (reference sequence). The CDR3 DNA follows: TGTGCCAGCAGCGCGGGACAGAGCCGCACTGAAGCTTTCTTT. This gives the protein CASSAGQSRTEAFF. Full variable domain (missing parts from reference TRBV5-4 and TRBJ1-1): ETGVTQSPTHLIKTRGQQVTLRCSSQSGHNTVSWYQQALGQGPQFIFQYYREEENGRGNFPPRFSGLQFPNYSSELNVNALELDDSALYLCASSAGQSRTEAFFGQGTRLTVV.

This sequence joins TRBV11-3 and TRBJ2-1, with D maybe TRBD1 (6 bases). CDR3 length: 16 residues. The germline gives CDR1 SGHNT, CDR2 YENEEA. With 4 bases removed from V and 0 bases from J, the gap between germline ends came to 13 bases. The CDR3: CASSYSTGSSYNEQFF. In DNA form, the CDR3 reads TGTGCCAGCAGCTATAGTACAGGGAGCTCCTACAATGAGCAGTTCTTC.

The rearrangement joins TRBV12-3 or TRBV12-4 to TRBJ1-1; no definite D call. This CDR3 has 11 residues. V lost 4 bases and J lost 8, with 8 bases in between. The CDR3 nucleotides are TGTGCCAGCAGTTCCTCGGTCGAAGCTTTCTTT. This gives the protein CASSSSVEAFF.

This rearrangement joins TRBV28 to TRBJ2-5, with D possibly being TRBD1 or TRBD2 (6 bases each). The ends were cut back, 4 bases at V and 3 bases at J, with 18 bases in the middle. This CDR3 is built from 16 residues. The germline V gene encodes CDR1 MDHEN and CDR2 SYDVKM. As DNA, the CDR3 is TGTGCCAGCAGTTCGTGGTTGGCAGGGGAGGAAGAGACCCAGTACTTC. Translated, it gives CASSSWLAGEEETQYF.

The chain is built from TRBV24-1 and TRBJ2-5; D not certain. Trimming removed 3 bases at V and 4 bases at J, with 11 bases between. The CDR3 is 14 residues long. The germline V gene encodes CDR1 KGHDR and CDR2 SFDVKD. This CDR3 reads CATSDPAQRETQYF. CDR3 bases: TGTGCCACCAGTGATCCCGCTCAGAGAGAGACCCAGTACTTC.

This clonotype was counted a few times. CDR3 DNA: TGTGCCTGGAGTGTACAACATTACAATGAGCAGTTCTTC. It translates to CAWSVQHYNEQFF. The chain is built from TRBV30 and TRBJ2-1; no clear D. CDR1 is GTSNPN and CDR2 is SVGIG in the germline V gene (reference sequence). The V gene lost 0 bases and the J gene lost 4 bases, with 7 bases spanning the gap. The CDR3 is 13 amino acids.